A selection of T cell receptor beta chains follows, all from one sample in a study of cytomegalovirus exposure and HLA in healthy donors. Only in-frame clones appear in the TCRdb table, and some are missing; sequencing was by immunoSEQ multiplex PCR. Counted here are 150,000 to 200,000 clones, 77% occurring once; the ten biggest clones make up about 2.4%. The sequenced sample was PBMCs. The receptors shown here come from a middle-aged woman in good health and CMV-seropositive. The CDR3 runs from the conserved cysteine through the conserved F or W. Fields, in order: J gene, clone size, CDR3 length, D gene, V gene, CDR3 protein, CDR3 DNA. A D gene is named only where the DNA matches it firmly. Rows may omit the clone size; those that give it use once, few, many or a size class.

TRBJ2-5,-,14,TRBD2,TRBV5-5,CASSLHLAEETQYF,TGTGCCAGCAGCTTGCATCTAGCGGAAGAGACCCAGTACTTC
TRBJ2-7,few,13,TRBD1,TRBV5-6,CASSWDRIYEQYF,TGTGCCAGCAGCTGGGACAGAATCTACGAGCAGTACTTC
TRBJ2-1,-,14,-,TRBV7-9,CASSPRAGINEQFF,TGTGCCAGCAGCCCCCGAGCAGGGATCAATGAGCAGTTCTTC
TRBJ2-7,few,14,TRBD2,TRBV11-3,CASSFSGRAKEQYF,TGTGCCAGCAGCTTCAGCGGGAGGGCTAAAGAGCAGTACTTC
TRBJ2-3,-,13,TRBD1,TRBV10-3,CATLTGTTDTQYF,TGTGCCACCCTGACAGGGACCACAGATACGCAGTATTTT
TRBJ1-1,once,12,-,TRBV7-9,CASSSGFTEAFF,TGTGCCAGCAGCTCGGGGTTCACTGAAGCTTTCTTT
TRBJ2-7,-,16,TRBD1,TRBV6-5,CASSYSTGGIGYEQYF,TGTGCCAGCAGTTACTCGACAGGGGGCATCGGGTACGAGCAGTACTTC
TRBJ1-1,-,11,-,TRBV28,CATGLEAEAFF,TGTGCCACCGGCTTGGAGGCTGAAGCTTTCTTT
TRBJ2-7,-,15,TRBD1,TRBV25-1,CASSLGQGGIDEQYF,TGTGCCAGCAGTTTGGGACAGGGCGGGATCGACGAGCAGTACTTC
TRBJ2-3,-,14,-,TRBV28,CASTLGFPTDTQYF,TGTGCCAGCACCTTGGGCTTCCCCACAGATACGCAGTATTTT
TRBJ2-3,-,15,TRBD2,TRBV7-2,CASSPAGGYTDTQYF,TGTGCCAGCAGCCCAGCGGGAGGGTACACAGATACGCAGTATTTT
TRBJ2-3,-,13,-,TRBV6-1,CASRDTGTDTQYF,TGTGCCAGCAGAGATACAGGGACAGATACGCAGTATTTT
TRBJ2-5,-,17,TRBD2,TRBV28,CASSLGTSGRSQETQYF,TGTGCCAGCAGTCTAGGGACTAGCGGGAGATCCCAAGAGACCCAGTACTTC
TRBJ2-2,-,15,-,TRBV6-5,CASTLGTPNTGELFF,TGTGCCAGCACCCTCGGGACACCGAACACCGGGGAGCTGTTTTTT
TRBJ1-3,-,13,TRBD1,TRBV7-2,CASSTGQGNTIYF,TGTGCCAGCAGCACGGGACAGGGAAACACCATATATTTT
TRBJ1-5,-,16,TRBD1,TRBV28,CASSLLGQPSNQPQHF,TGTGCCAGCAGTCTTTTGGGACAGCCTAGCAATCAGCCCCAGCATTTT
TRBJ2-7,-,15,TRBD1,TRBV11-3,CASSLGTGGGYEQYF,TGTGCCAGCAGCTTAGGGACAGGGGGCGGGTACGAGCAGTACTTC
TRBJ2-2,-,17,TRBD1,TRBV28,CASNRPAGTGGTGELFF,TGTGCCAGCAACCGCCCTGCCGGGACAGGGGGGACCGGGGAGCTGTTTTTT
TRBJ2-7,-,13,-,TRBV5-1,CASSLYGNYEQYF,TGCGCCAGCAGCTTGTACGGGAACTACGAGCAGTACTTC
TRBJ2-3,-,17,TRBD2,TRBV5-1,CASSFALAGGITDTQYF,TGCGCCAGCAGCTTCGCGCTAGCGGGAGGAATCACAGATACGCAGTATTTT
TRBJ1-4,-,16,TRBD1,TRBV7-8,CASSYLRDSLNEKLFF,TGTGCCAGCAGTTACCTACGGGACAGCCTAAATGAAAAACTGTTTTTT
TRBJ2-7,few,16,-,TRBV6-5,CASSYSTLGTSYEQYF,TGTGCCAGCAGTTACTCGACCCTAGGCACCTCCTACGAGCAGTACTTC
TRBJ2-7,-,12,-,TRBV12-5,CASGSGGYEQYF,TGTGCTAGTGGCTCGGGCGGGTACGAGCAGTACTTC
TRBJ2-3,-,14,-,TRBV5-1,CASRNGQSTDTQYF,TGCGCCAGCAGGAACGGACAGAGCACGGATACGCAGTATTTT
TRBJ2-1,-,13,-,TRBV19,CASSIDNTFEQFF,TGTGCCAGTAGTATAGATAACACATTTGAGCAGTTCTTC
TRBJ2-7,few,14,TRBD1,TRBV30,CAWSARDRPNEQYF,TGTGCCTGGAGTGCTCGGGACAGACCTAACGAGCAGTACTTC
TRBJ2-3,-,14,-,TRBV11-2,CASSFNGKADTQYF,TGTGCCAGCAGCTTTAACGGGAAGGCAGATACGCAGTATTTT
TRBJ1-5,once,12,-,TRBV12-5,CASGPPVGPQHF,TGTGCTAGTGGTCCGCCGGTTGGGCCCCAGCATTTT
TRBJ1-2,-,16,TRBD1,TRBV5-5,CASSLASQGGGYGYTF,TGTGCCAGCAGCTTGGCCTCCCAGGGGGGTGGCTATGGCTACACCTTC
TRBJ2-7,-,14,-,TRBV4-1,CASSPGSTTYEQYF,TGCGCCAGCAGCCCGGGTAGCACTACCTACGAGCAGTACTTC
TRBJ2-3,once,17,TRBD2,TRBV2,CASSEGLAGGTTDTQYF,TGTGCCAGCAGTGAAGGACTAGCGGGGGGGACCACAGATACGCAGTATTTT
TRBJ1-5,-,14,TRBD1,TRBV30,CAWSVTGGNQPQHF,TGTGCCTGGAGTGTCACAGGGGGCAATCAGCCCCAGCATTTT
TRBJ1-4,-,17,TRBD1,TRBV9,CASSVGSTGGSNEKLFF,TGTGCCAGCAGCGTAGGAAGTACAGGGGGATCAAATGAAAAACTGTTTTTT
TRBJ1-1,-,16,TRBD1,TRBV4-1,CASSLGQGIMSTEAFF,TGCGCCAGCAGCCTTGGACAGGGGATAATGTCCACTGAAGCTTTCTTT
TRBJ1-5,-,17,-,TRBV5-6,CASSFYDTTPGDQPQHF,TGTGCCAGCAGCTTTTATGACACCACGCCAGGCGATCAGCCCCAGCATTTT
TRBJ2-3,-,15,-,TRBV5-4,CASRVAGGTTDTQYF,TGTGCCAGCAGAGTAGCAGGGGGGACCACAGATACGCAGTATTTT
TRBJ2-3,-,14,TRBD1,TRBV6-1,CASKKDRVTDTQYF,TGTGCCAGCAAGAAAGACAGGGTCACAGATACGCAGTATTTT
TRBJ2-5,few,14,TRBD1,TRBV6-1,CASSPRTGQETQYF,TGTGCCAGCAGTCCAAGGACAGGACAAGAGACCCAGTACTTC
TRBJ2-6,once,14,-,TRBV11-3,CASRTASGANVLTF,TGTGCCAGCAGGACAGCCTCTGGGGCCAACGTCCTGACTTTC
TRBJ2-7,-,14,TRBD1,TRBV5-4,CASSSGQLSYEQYF,TGTGCCAGCAGCTCGGGACAGTTGTCCTACGAGCAGTACTTC
TRBJ2-6,few,18,-,TRBV19,CASSIVGGRSSGANVLTF,TGTGCCAGTAGTATAGTTGGGGGGAGGAGCTCTGGGGCCAACGTCCTGACTTTC
TRBJ1-2,-,13,-,TRBV30,CAWSSPGGEGYTF,TGTGCCTGGAGTTCCCCCGGGGGGGAAGGCTACACCTTC
TRBJ2-6,-,14,-,TRBV4-3,CASSLQREANVLTF,TGCGCCAGCAGCCTTCAGCGTGAGGCCAACGTCCTGACTTTC
TRBJ1-1,-,12,-,TRBV7-2,CASSSFLGRAFF,TGTGCCAGCAGCTCCTTTTTGGGGAGAGCTTTCTTT
TRBJ1-1,-,13,-,TRBV30,CAWSGSRGTEAFF,TGTGCCTGGAGTGGTAGTAGGGGGACTGAAGCTTTCTTT
TRBJ2-2,-,15,TRBD2,TRBV10-3,CAIKPSGVDTGELFF,TGTGCCATCAAGCCTAGCGGGGTCGACACCGGGGAGCTGTTTTTT
TRBJ1-2,-,14,TRBD1,TRBV2,CASSRDRGNYGYTF,TGTGCCAGCAGTCGGGACAGGGGGAACTATGGCTACACCTTC
TRBJ2-3,-,16,TRBD1,TRBV6-6,CASSYSGQGATDTQYF,TGTGCCAGCAGTTACTCGGGACAGGGGGCTACAGATACGCAGTATTTT
TRBJ2-2,-,17,-,TRBV6-4,CASSDSEAGLGTGELFF,TGTGCCAGCAGTGACTCTGAGGCAGGGCTTGGCACCGGGGAGCTGTTTTTT
TRBJ2-1,-,16,TRBD2,TRBV6-1,CASSEEMEIWGGEQFF,TGTGCCAGCAGTGAAGAGATGGAAATTTGGGGGGGTGAGCAGTTCTTC
TRBJ1-3,once,13,TRBD1,TRBV9,CASRGTGGNTIYF,TGTGCCAGCAGAGGGACAGGGGGAAACACCATATATTTT
TRBJ2-5,-,16,TRBD2,TRBV27,CASSLTTSGGSETQYF,TGTGCCAGCAGTTTAACCACTAGCGGGGGGTCCGAGACCCAGTACTTC
TRBJ1-2,few,11,-,TRBV7-9,CASSSTGGYTF,TGTGCCAGCAGCTCGACAGGTGGCTACACCTTC
TRBJ1-2,-,12,-,TRBV7-2,CASTRGDYGYTF,TGTGCCAGCACCCGGGGGGACTATGGCTACACCTTC
TRBJ2-3,-,17,TRBD2,TRBV6-1,CASSEEKTSGFTDTQYF,TGTGCCAGCAGTGAAGAGAAGACTAGCGGGTTCACAGATACGCAGTATTTT